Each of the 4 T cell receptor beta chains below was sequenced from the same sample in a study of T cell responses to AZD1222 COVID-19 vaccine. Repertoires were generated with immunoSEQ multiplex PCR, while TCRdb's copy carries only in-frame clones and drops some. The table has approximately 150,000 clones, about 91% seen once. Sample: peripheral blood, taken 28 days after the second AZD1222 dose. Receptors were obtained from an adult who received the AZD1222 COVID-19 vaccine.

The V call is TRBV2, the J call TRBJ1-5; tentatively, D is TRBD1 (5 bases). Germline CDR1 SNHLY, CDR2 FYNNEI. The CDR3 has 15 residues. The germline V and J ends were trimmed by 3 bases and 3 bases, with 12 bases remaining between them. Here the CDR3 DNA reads TGTGCCAGCAGTGAGTGGGGGGTGGACAATCAGCCCCAGCATTTT. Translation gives CASSEWGVDNQPQHF. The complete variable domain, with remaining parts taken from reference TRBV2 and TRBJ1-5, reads EPEVTQTPSHQVTQMGQEVILRCVPISNHLYFYWYRQILGQKVEFLVSFYNNEISEKSEIFDDQFSVERPDGSNFTLKIRSTKLEDSAMYFCASSEWGVDNQPQHFGDGTRLSIL.

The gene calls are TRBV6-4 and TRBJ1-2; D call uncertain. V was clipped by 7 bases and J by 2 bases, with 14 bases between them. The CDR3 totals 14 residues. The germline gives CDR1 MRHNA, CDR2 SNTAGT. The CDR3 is CASNAAGANYGYTF. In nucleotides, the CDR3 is TGTGCCAGCAATGCGGCTGGAGCCAACTATGGCTACACCTTC.

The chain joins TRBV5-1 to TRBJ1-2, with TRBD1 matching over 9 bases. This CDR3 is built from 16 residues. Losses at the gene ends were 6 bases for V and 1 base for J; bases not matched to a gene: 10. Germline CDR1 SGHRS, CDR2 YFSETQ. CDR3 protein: CASTPGQGSFNYGYTF. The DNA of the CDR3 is TGCGCCAGCACTCCGGGACAGGGATCCTTTAACTATGGCTACACCTTC.

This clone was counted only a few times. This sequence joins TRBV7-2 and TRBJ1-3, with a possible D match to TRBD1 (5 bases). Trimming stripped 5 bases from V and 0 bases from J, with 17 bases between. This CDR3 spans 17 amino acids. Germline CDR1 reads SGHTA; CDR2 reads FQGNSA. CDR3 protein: CASSQGTGLISGNTIYF. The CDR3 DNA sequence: TGTGCCAGCAGCCAGGGCACGGGTTTAATCTCTGGAAACACCATATATTTT.